This TCR beta chain was observed in a study of identical twins. MiXCR, applied by TCRdb to the 5' RACE reads, yields one record per CDR3 protein. The repertoire consists of approximately 230,000 distinct CDR3 sequences, with 6.5% to 8% occurring once and the leading ten covering 13% to 15%. This clonotype came up a few times. The antigen is unknown. The study, taken as a whole, reports: Zero-insertion analyses might be partly confounded by invariant T cells like MAIT and iNKT.

CDR1 SNHLY and CDR2 FYNNEI come from the germline V gene. This CDR3 comprises 12 residues. J lost 7 bases, V lost 7 bases, and 6 bases had no gene match. The same sample was also used in a study of T cells expressing NK-cell markers. This second report adds: As a fraction of CD8+ T cells, dominant NKG2C+ clonotypes reached roughly 1.0-7.0% in 5 or 6 donors. These same clonotypes (in a handful of donors) also led the CD3+CD56-NKG2C+ fraction.

The origin of this receptor is a woman aged 18-29 years in good health. This chain connects TRBV2 to TRBJ1-1; 7 bases are shared with TRBD1. The sequenced sample consisted of CD8+ T cells sorted from blood. The CDR3 sequence: CASIRGQYEAFF. In DNA form, the CDR3 reads TGTGCCAGCATAAGGGGACAGTATGAAGCTTTCTTT.